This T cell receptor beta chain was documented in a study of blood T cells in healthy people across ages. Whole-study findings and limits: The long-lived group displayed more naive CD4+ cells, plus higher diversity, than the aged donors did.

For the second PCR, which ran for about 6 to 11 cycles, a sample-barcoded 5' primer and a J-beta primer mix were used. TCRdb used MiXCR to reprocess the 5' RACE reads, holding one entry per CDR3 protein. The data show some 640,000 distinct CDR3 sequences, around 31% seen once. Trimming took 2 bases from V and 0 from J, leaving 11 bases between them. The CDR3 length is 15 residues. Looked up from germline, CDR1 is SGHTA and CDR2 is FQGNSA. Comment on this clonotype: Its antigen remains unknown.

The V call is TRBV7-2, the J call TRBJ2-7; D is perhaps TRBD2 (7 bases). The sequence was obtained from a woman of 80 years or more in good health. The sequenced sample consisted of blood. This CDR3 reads CASSLSGGRSYEQYF. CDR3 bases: TGTGCCAGCAGCTTATCCGGGGGGCGCTCCTACGAGCAGTACTTC.